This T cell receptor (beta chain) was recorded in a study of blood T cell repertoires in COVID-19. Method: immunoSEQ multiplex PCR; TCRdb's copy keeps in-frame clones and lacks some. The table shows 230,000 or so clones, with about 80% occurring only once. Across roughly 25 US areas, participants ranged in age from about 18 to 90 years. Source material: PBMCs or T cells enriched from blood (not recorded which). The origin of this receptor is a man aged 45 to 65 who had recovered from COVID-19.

The CDR3 is CASRQASGNTIYF. CDR3 sequence (DNA): TGTGCCAGCAGACAGGCCTCTGGAAACACCATATATTTT. The chain employs TRBV2 and TRBJ1-3, with D possibly TRBD1 on 5 matching bases. CDR3 size: 13 residues. Germline assignment: CDR1 SNHLY and CDR2 FYNNEI. With 6 bases removed from V and 0 bases from J, the gap between germline ends came to 6 bases.